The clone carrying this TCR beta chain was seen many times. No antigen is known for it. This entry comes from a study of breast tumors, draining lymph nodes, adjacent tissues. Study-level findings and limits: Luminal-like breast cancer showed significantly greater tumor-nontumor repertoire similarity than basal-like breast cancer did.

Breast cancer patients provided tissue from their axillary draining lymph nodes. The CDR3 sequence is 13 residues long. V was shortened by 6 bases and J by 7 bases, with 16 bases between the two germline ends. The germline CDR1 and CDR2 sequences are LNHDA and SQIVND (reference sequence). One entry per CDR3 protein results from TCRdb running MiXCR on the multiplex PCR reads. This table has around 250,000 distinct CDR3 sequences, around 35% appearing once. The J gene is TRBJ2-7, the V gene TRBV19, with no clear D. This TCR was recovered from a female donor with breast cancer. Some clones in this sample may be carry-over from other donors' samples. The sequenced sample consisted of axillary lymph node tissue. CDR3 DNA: TGTGCCAGTAGGGGATCCCCCTTAGGGGAGCAGTACTTC. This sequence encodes CASRGSPLGEQYF.